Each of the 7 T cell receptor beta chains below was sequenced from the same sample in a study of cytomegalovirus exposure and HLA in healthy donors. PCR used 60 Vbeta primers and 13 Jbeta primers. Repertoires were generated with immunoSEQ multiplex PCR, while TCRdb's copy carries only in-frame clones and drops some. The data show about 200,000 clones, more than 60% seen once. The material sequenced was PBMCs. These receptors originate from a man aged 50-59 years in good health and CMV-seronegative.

CDR3 DNA: TGTGCCAGGCACGGACTCGACTCCTACGAGCAGTACTTC. Its translation is CARHGLDSYEQYF. The chain is built from TRBV2 and TRBJ2-7; a possible D gene is TRBD2 (5 bases). The germline V and J ends were trimmed by 9 bases and 0 bases, with 12 bases remaining between them. The CDR3 consists of 13 residues. From germline, CDR1 is SNHLY and CDR2 FYNNEI.

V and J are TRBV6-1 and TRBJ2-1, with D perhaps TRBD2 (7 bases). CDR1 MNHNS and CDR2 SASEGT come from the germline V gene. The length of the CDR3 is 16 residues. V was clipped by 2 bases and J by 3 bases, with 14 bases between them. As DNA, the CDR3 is TGTGCCAGCAGTGAATCAGGACTAGGGGGCTACAATGAGCAGTTCTTC. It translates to CASSESGLGGYNEQFF.

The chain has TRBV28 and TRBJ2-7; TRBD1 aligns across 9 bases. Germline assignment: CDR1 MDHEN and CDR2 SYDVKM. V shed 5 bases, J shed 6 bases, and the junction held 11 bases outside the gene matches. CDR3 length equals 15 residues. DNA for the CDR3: TGTGCCAGCAGTCTCAACAGGGGGCGATGGGTCGAGCAGTACTTC. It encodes CASSLNRGRWVEQYF.

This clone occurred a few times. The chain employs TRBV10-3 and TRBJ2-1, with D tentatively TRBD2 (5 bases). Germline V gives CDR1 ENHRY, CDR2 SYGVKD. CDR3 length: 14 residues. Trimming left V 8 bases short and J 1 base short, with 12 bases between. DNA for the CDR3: TGTGCCATCGCCCGAGAGCGGTCCTACAATGAGCAGTTCTTC. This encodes CAIARERSYNEQFF.

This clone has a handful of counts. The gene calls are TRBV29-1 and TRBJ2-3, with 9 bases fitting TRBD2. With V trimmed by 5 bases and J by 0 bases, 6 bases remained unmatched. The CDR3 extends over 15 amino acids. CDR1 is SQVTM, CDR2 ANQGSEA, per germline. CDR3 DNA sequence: TGCAGCGTTCCCTATCTAGCGGGAAGCACAGATACGCAGTATTTT. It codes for CSVPYLAGSTDTQYF.

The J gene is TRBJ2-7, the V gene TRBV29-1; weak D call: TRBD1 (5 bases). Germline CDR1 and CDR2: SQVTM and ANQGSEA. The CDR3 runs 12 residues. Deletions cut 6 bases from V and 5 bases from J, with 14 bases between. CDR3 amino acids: CSVMQGSNEQYF. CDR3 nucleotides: TGCAGCGTCATGCAGGGTTCCAACGAGCAGTACTTC.

CDR3 in DNA: TGTGCCACCCTAGGATCGGGGATCAATCAGCCCCAGCATTTT. It codes for CATLGSGINQPQHF. The rearrangement joins TRBV19 to TRBJ1-5; no firm D call. CDR3 length: 14 amino acids. V lost 10 bases, J lost 3 bases, and 16 bases lay in between. The germline V gene encodes CDR1 LNHDA and CDR2 SQIVND (reference sequence). Looking up the rest from reference TRBV19 and TRBJ1-5 gives the full variable domain: DGGITQSPKYLFRKEGQNVTLSCEQNLNHDAMYWYRQDPGQGLRLIYYSQIVNDFQKGDIAEGYSVSREKKESFPLTVTSAQKNPTAFYLCATLGSGINQPQHFGDGTRLSIL.